A selection of T cell receptor beta chains follows, all from one sample in a study of blood T cell repertoires in COVID-19. Using immunoSEQ multiplex PCR, the repertoire was profiled, and TCRdb retains in-frame clones only, with some absent. This sample has 110,000 or so clones, with roughly 84% found just once. Sample: peripheral blood. These TCRs come from a woman aged 70 to 79 who had recovered from COVID-19. Each CDR3 is given with its conserved first and last residue. D genes are given only for firm matches. Rows may omit the clone size; those that give it use once, few, many or a size class.

TRBJ2-7	TRBV7-2	TRBD2	NA	CASSPFVAGVTEQYF	TGTGCCAGCAGCCCCTTTGTCGCGGGGGTTACCGAGCAGTACTTC
TRBJ2-1	TRBV27	TRBD2	NA	CASSLPSGSYNEQFF	TGTGCCAGCAGTTTACCTAGCGGGAGTTATAATGAGCAGTTCTTC
TRBJ1-1	TRBV19	TRBD1	few	CASRPGQGAPNTEAFF	TGTGCCAGTAGACCGGGACAGGGAGCGCCGAACACTGAAGCTTTCTTT
TRBJ2-3	TRBV29-1	TRBD1	NA	CSVETGDLQYF	TGCAGCGTTGAAACAGGGGATTTGCAGTATTTT
TRBJ2-3	TRBV3-1/TRBV3-2	TRBD2	NA	CASSHLAGVTDTQYF	TGTGCCAGCAGCCACCTAGCGGGGGTCACAGATACGCAGTATTTT
TRBJ2-1	TRBV7-9	NA	NA	CAPSHEQFF	TGTGCCCCGAGCCATGAGCAGTTCTTC
TRBJ2-3	TRBV19	TRBD1	NA	CASSMGEGAYLTDTQYF	TGTGCCAGTAGTATGGGCGAGGGGGCATACCTCACAGATACGCAGTATTTT
TRBJ2-1	TRBV4-3	TRBD1	NA	CASSRSRGYEQFF	TGCGCCAGCAGCCGGTCCAGGGGGTATGAGCAGTTCTTC
TRBJ2-1	TRBV3-1/TRBV3-2	TRBD2	NA	CASSHVGGGIEDEQFF	TGTGCCAGCAGCCATGTCGGGGGAGGGATCGAAGATGAGCAGTTCTTC
TRBJ1-4	TRBV27	TRBD1	NA	CASSYWTGNEKLFF	TGTGCCAGCAGCTATTGGACAGGGAATGAAAAACTGTTTTTT
TRBJ1-2	TRBV3-1/TRBV3-2	NA	NA	CASSQDGTNYGYTF	TGTGCCAGCAGCCAAGATGGGACAAACTATGGCTACACCTTC
TRBJ2-5	TRBV24-1	TRBD1	NA	CATSDPGQGKTQETQYF	TGTGCCACCAGTGATCCCGGACAGGGAAAGACACAAGAGACCCAGTACTTC
TRBJ1-6	TRBV4-2	TRBD1	NA	CASSRDRLLPSSSYNSPLHF	TGTGCCAGCAGCCGGGACAGGCTCTTACCCTCAAGCTCCTATAATTCACCCCTCCACTTT
TRBJ1-5	TRBV28	NA	NA	CASSPIPGLNQPQHF	TGTGCCAGCAGTCCTATTCCGGGTCTCAATCAGCCCCAGCATTTT
TRBJ2-7	TRBV3-1/TRBV3-2	TRBD2	NA	CASSARLGLAALSYEQYF	TGTGCCAGCAGCGCACGCCTCGGACTAGCGGCGCTCTCCTACGAGCAGTACTTC
TRBJ2-1	TRBV27	TRBD2	NA	CASSLWGLAGGEQFF	TGTGCCAGCAGTTTATGGGGACTAGCGGGAGGAGAGCAGTTCTTC
TRBJ2-5	TRBV7-6	NA	NA	CASSLAGAGETQYF	TGTGCCAGCAGCTTAGCAGGGGCGGGGGAGACCCAGTACTTC
TRBJ2-2	TRBV7-2	TRBD1	NA	CASSSGTAGPSTGELFF	TGTGCCAGCAGTTCTGGGACAGCTGGACCGAGCACCGGGGAGCTGTTTTTT
TRBJ1-1	TRBV5-1	NA	NA	CASSLGAGVYGAFF	TGCGCCAGCAGCCTTGGGGCCGGCGTTTATGGAGCTTTCTTT
TRBJ2-2	TRBV24-1	NA	few	CATSDLSLNTGELFF	TGTGCCACCAGTGACCTGAGCCTTAACACCGGGGAGCTGTTTTTT
TRBJ2-1	TRBV5-1	TRBD2	NA	CASSRGLAGVLYNEQFF	TGCGCCAGCAGCCGCGGACTAGCGGGAGTTTTATACAATGAGCAGTTCTTC
TRBJ2-1	TRBV15	NA	NA	CATSPDRLEEQFF	TGTGCCACCAGCCCCGACAGACTGGAAGAGCAGTTCTTC
TRBJ1-4	TRBV13	NA	once	CASSLAGRGEKLFF	TGTGCCAGCAGCTTAGCTGGCAGGGGCGAAAAACTGTTTTTT
TRBJ1-1	TRBV6-2/TRBV6-3	NA	NA	CASNPRTPRNTEAFF	TGTGCCAGCAACCCTAGGACACCCAGGAACACTGAAGCTTTCTTT
TRBJ2-1	TRBV18	TRBD2	once	CASSPTGALAGGGEQFF	TGTGCCAGCTCTCCAACAGGGGCGCTAGCGGGAGGAGGTGAGCAGTTCTTC
TRBJ1-1	TRBV11-2	TRBD1	once	CASSYFRSTGGIEAFF	TGTGCCAGCAGCTATTTCCGATCGACAGGGGGGATAGAAGCTTTCTTT
TRBJ1-2	TRBV30	TRBD1	NA	CAWSVQGGYTF	TGTGCCTGGAGTGTACAGGGGGGCTACACCTTC
TRBJ2-5	TRBV28	NA	NA	CASSSPGGRGYETQYF	TGTGCCAGCAGTTCTCCGGGGGGCAGGGGTTACGAGACCCAGTACTTC
TRBJ2-5	TRBV28	NA	NA	CASSLRQIQETQYF	TGTGCCAGCAGTTTACGTCAGATCCAAGAGACCCAGTACTTC